This T cell receptor beta chain was sequenced in a study of radiotherapy plus CTLA-4 blockade in lung cancer listed by TCRdb under 2018. In terms of the full investigation: Among enrolled patients, 18% had an objective response and roughly 31% reached disease control. The paper as a whole reports these results and caveats: Increased serum interferon-beta after radiation, together with early dynamic changes in blood T cell clones, were reported to be the strongest predictors of response. After treatment with radiotherapy and ipilimumab, TCR clones that came from tumors expanded in the peripheral blood.

Receptor amplification or capture employed the immunoSEQ multiplex PCR assay. TCRdb's version of the immuneACCESS table is confined to in-frame rearrangements and falls short of the full clone set. An unresolved V gene accounts for under half of the shortfall where checked; the remainder is of unknown origin. This sample is represented by tens of thousands of clones; about 86% of them were singletons. Jointly, the top ten make up about 2% of the sample. The study evaluated CTLA-4 blockade (ipilimumab) given together with focal radiation therapy in patients who had chemo-refractory metastatic non-small-cell lung cancer. The V end loses 5 bases and the J end loses 3 bases, and a stretch of 16 bases separates them. CDR1 and CDR2, looked up from the germline V gene (reference sequence), are MNHEY and SMNVEV. The CDR3 contains 15 residues, cysteine and phenylalanine counted. Of all the DNA, just the CDR3 is kept, 45 bases in frame from base 1.

Regarding this clone: It lacks a known antigen. Base qualities are not at hand, and no much larger clone is one base apart.

The chain was built from TRBV27 and TRBJ1-1, with TRBD1 tentatively as D gene (5 bases match). The sequencing used peripheral blood, collected from a patient treated with radiotherapy plus ipilimumab. The clonotype originates from a human donor with non-small cell lung cancer who had a partial response to radiotherapy plus ipilimumab. The bases are TGTGCCAGCAGTCTGCTTCAGGGAAAGGACACTGAAGCTTTCTTT. Its translation reads: CASSLLQGKDTEAFF.